These T cell receptor beta chains were read from a single sample in a study of T cells in Graves' hyperthyroidism and ophthalmopathy. One entry per CDR3 protein results from TCRdb running MiXCR on the multiplex PCR reads. The sample includes some 24,000 distinct CDR3 sequences, 45% to 50% of them seen just once. Input material: blood. Receptor source: a woman in her thirties or forties with Graves' hyperthyroidism that later progressed to Graves' ophthalmopathy. CDR3s include the opening cysteine and the closing phenylalanine or tryptophan. A D gene is named only where the DNA matches it firmly. A row's size may be missing; if present it is once, few, many or a size class.

abundance: many
d_gene: NA
j_gene: TRBJ2-7
v_gene: TRBV4-1
CDR3aa: CASSQGANYEQYF
CDR3nt: TGCGCCAGCAGCCAAGGAGCGAACTACGAGCAGTACTTC

abundance: NA
d_gene: NA
j_gene: TRBJ2-5
v_gene: TRBV7-9
CDR3aa: CASTPWGQEETQYF
CDR3nt: TGTGCCAGCACCCCTTGGGGGCAGGAAGAGACCCAGTACTTC

abundance: NA
d_gene: NA
j_gene: TRBJ2-7
v_gene: TRBV7-8
CDR3aa: CASSSGPMGYEQYF
CDR3nt: TGTGCCAGCAGCTCGGGACCGATGGGCTACGAGCAGTACTTC

abundance: medium-sized
d_gene: TRBD2
j_gene: TRBJ2-1
v_gene: TRBV20-1
CDR3aa: CSAWTSGVAGEQFF
CDR3nt: TGCAGTGCTTGGACTAGCGGGGTCGCCGGTGAGCAGTTCTTC

abundance: NA
d_gene: NA
j_gene: TRBJ2-7
v_gene: TRBV5-1
CDR3aa: CASSAEQGYSGTTYEQYF
CDR3nt: TGCGCCAGCAGCGCGGAACAGGGGTATAGCGGGACCACCTACGAGCAGTACTTC

abundance: medium-sized
d_gene: NA
j_gene: TRBJ2-7
v_gene: TRBV12-3/TRBV12-4
CDR3aa: CASRSGGYEQYF
CDR3nt: TGTGCCAGCCGCTCCGGAGGCTACGAGCAGTACTTC

abundance: NA
d_gene: TRBD1
j_gene: TRBJ2-3
v_gene: TRBV7-6
CDR3aa: CASSQTGTGGTDTQYF
CDR3nt: TGTGCCAGCAGCCAAACGGGGACAGGGGGCACAGATACGCAGTATTTT

abundance: many
d_gene: TRBD1
j_gene: TRBJ2-5
v_gene: TRBV7-8
CDR3aa: CASSPRTGSKETQYF
CDR3nt: TGTGCCAGCAGCCCGAGGACAGGCTCGAAAGAGACCCAGTACTTC

abundance: NA
d_gene: TRBD2
j_gene: TRBJ2-5
v_gene: TRBV7-3
CDR3aa: CASNLHLAEEGETQYF
CDR3nt: TGTGCCAGCAACTTACATCTAGCGGAAGAAGGGGAGACCCAGTACTTC

abundance: NA
d_gene: NA
j_gene: TRBJ2-1
v_gene: TRBV9
CDR3aa: CASSVNSWDEQFF
CDR3nt: TGTGCCAGCAGCGTAAATAGCTGGGATGAGCAGTTCTTC

abundance: NA
d_gene: TRBD1
j_gene: TRBJ2-5
v_gene: TRBV5-6
CDR3aa: CASSAYGTGNQYF
CDR3nt: TGTGCCAGCAGCGCCTATGGGACAGGGAATCAGTACTTC

abundance: medium-sized
d_gene: NA
j_gene: TRBJ2-7
v_gene: TRBV10-3
CDR3aa: CAIRQELSYEQYF
CDR3nt: TGTGCCATCAGACAGGAACTCTCCTACGAGCAGTACTTC

abundance: once
d_gene: TRBD2
j_gene: TRBJ2-1
v_gene: TRBV7-2
CDR3aa: CASSLVSGTSGANSYNEQFF
CDR3nt: TGTGCCAGCAGCTTAGTCTCCGGGACTAGCGGGGCCAACTCCTACAATGAGCAGTTCTTC

abundance: many
d_gene: NA
j_gene: TRBJ1-1
v_gene: TRBV12-3/TRBV12-4
CDR3aa: CASSRQMNTEAFF
CDR3nt: TGTGCCAGCAGTCGACAGATGAACACTGAAGCTTTCTTT

abundance: NA
d_gene: NA
j_gene: TRBJ2-7
v_gene: TRBV5-1
CDR3aa: CASSLTGYEQYF
CDR3nt: TGCGCCAGCAGCTTGACAGGATACGAGCAGTACTTC

abundance: NA
d_gene: NA
j_gene: TRBJ2-3
v_gene: TRBV19
CDR3aa: CASSQPSTDTQYF
CDR3nt: TGTGCCAGTAGTCAACCTAGCACAGATACGCAGTATTTT